This T cell receptor (beta chain) is drawn from a study of blood T cell repertoires in COVID-19. Profiling relied on immunoSEQ multiplex PCR, and the TCRdb table lists in-frame clones only, not all of them. Among over 200,000 clones listed, 80% to 90% were seen once. The CDR3 contains 15 residues. Germline V gives CDR1 SSHAT, CDR2 FNYEAQ (reference sequence). Note on this clone: The germline gene is not matched at one end of the junction; a read error may be the cause.

The source is a woman in her thirties who had been exposed to COVID-19. The chain recombines TRBV7-7 with TRBJ2-3, with D possibly being TRBD2 (7 bases). The sequenced sample consisted of PBMCs or T cells enriched from blood (not recorded which). The CDR3 loop is CASSLLGGPTDTQYF. CDR3 bases: TGTGCTAGCAGCCTTCTCGGGGGGCCCACAGATACGCAGTATTTT.